The rows below give T cell receptor beta chains drawn from one sample of a study of blood T cell repertoires in COVID-19. Clones were read by immunoSEQ multiplex PCR, and TCRdb kept only the in-frame ones, dropping some. The sample yields approximately 120,000 clones, 85% to 90% seen once. Sample: peripheral blood. The receptors derive from a woman of 80 years or more with COVID-19, enrolled during active disease. The CDR3 runs from the conserved cysteine through the conserved F or W. Fields, in order: V gene, D gene, J gene, clone size, CDR3 DNA, CDR3 protein. A D gene is named only where the DNA matches it firmly. Clone sizes are given selectively: once, few, many, or a class where the clone is expanded.

v_gene: TRBV18
d_gene: NA
j_gene: TRBJ1-2
abundance: NA
CDR3nt: TGTGCCAGCTCACCAGAGAGAACCAGGGGCTACACCTTC
CDR3aa: CASSPERTRGYTF

v_gene: TRBV6-2/TRBV6-3
d_gene: TRBD1
j_gene: TRBJ1-1
abundance: NA
CDR3nt: TGTGCCAGCAGTCATACAGGGGCCACTGAAGCTTTCTTT
CDR3aa: CASSHTGATEAFF

v_gene: TRBV5-3
d_gene: NA
j_gene: TRBJ1-3
abundance: NA
CDR3nt: TGTGCCAGAAGCGGAGACCCCGGAAACACCATATATTTT
CDR3aa: CARSGDPGNTIYF

v_gene: TRBV19
d_gene: TRBD1
j_gene: TRBJ1-1
abundance: NA
CDR3nt: TGTGCCTCAAGGGCAGGGGGAACTGAAGCTTTCTTT
CDR3aa: CASRAGGTEAFF

v_gene: TRBV6-5
d_gene: NA
j_gene: TRBJ1-1
abundance: few
CDR3nt: TGTGCCAGCAGTTTCGAGGGCAACGTTCTAACTGAAGCTTTCTTT
CDR3aa: CASSFEGNVLTEAFF

v_gene: TRBV11-2
d_gene: NA
j_gene: TRBJ2-7
abundance: NA
CDR3nt: TGTGCCAGCAGCTTCCCTTCCTACGAGCAGTACTTC
CDR3aa: CASSFPSYEQYF

v_gene: TRBV9
d_gene: TRBD2
j_gene: TRBJ2-2
abundance: NA
CDR3nt: TGTGCCAGCAGCGTAGTAGCGGGGAACACCGGGGAGCTGTTTTTT
CDR3aa: CASSVVAGNTGELFF

v_gene: TRBV6-2/TRBV6-3
d_gene: TRBD1
j_gene: TRBJ2-7
abundance: NA
CDR3nt: TGTGCCAGCAGCATAGGACAGGGGGCCTCCTACGAGCAGTACTTC
CDR3aa: CASSIGQGASYEQYF

v_gene: TRBV25-1
d_gene: NA
j_gene: TRBJ1-5
abundance: NA
CDR3nt: TGTGCCAGCAAATCGGGGGGTGAGGGAGGCTCTAATCAGCCCCAGCATTTT
CDR3aa: CASKSGGEGGSNQPQHF

v_gene: TRBV20-1
d_gene: TRBD2
j_gene: TRBJ2-3
abundance: NA
CDR3nt: TGCAGTGCTAGTCGGCCGCTAGCGGGCACAGATACGCAGTATTTT
CDR3aa: CSASRPLAGTDTQYF

v_gene: TRBV7-9
d_gene: NA
j_gene: TRBJ2-1
abundance: NA
CDR3nt: TGTGCCAGCAGCTTAAATCTAGCACCCCTCAATGAGCAGTTCTTC
CDR3aa: CASSLNLAPLNEQFF

v_gene: TRBV12-3/TRBV12-4
d_gene: NA
j_gene: TRBJ2-1
abundance: NA
CDR3nt: TGTGCCAGCAGCCCACTCAATGAGCAGTTCTTC
CDR3aa: CASSPLNEQFF

v_gene: TRBV19
d_gene: TRBD1
j_gene: TRBJ1-5
abundance: NA
CDR3nt: TGTGCCAGTAGGCAGACAGGGGGCGGGCAGCCCCAGCATTTT
CDR3aa: CASRQTGGGQPQHF

v_gene: TRBV6-1
d_gene: NA
j_gene: TRBJ2-4
abundance: NA
CDR3nt: TGTGCCAGCAGTGAAGAGGTAGCGCCGGGGACTGGCATTCAGTACTTC
CDR3aa: CASSEEVAPGTGIQYF

v_gene: TRBV28
d_gene: NA
j_gene: TRBJ1-4
abundance: NA
CDR3nt: TGTGCCAGCAGCCCTTTTGGGAGCAGGGGTAATGAAAAACTGTTTTTT
CDR3aa: CASSPFGSRGNEKLFF

v_gene: TRBV7-9
d_gene: NA
j_gene: TRBJ1-2
abundance: NA
CDR3nt: TGTGCCAGCAGCCAAACAGGGTCGGGCTATGGCTACACCTTC
CDR3aa: CASSQTGSGYGYTF

v_gene: TRBV7-9
d_gene: NA
j_gene: TRBJ2-5
abundance: NA
CDR3nt: TGTGCCAGCAGCGGCCCAGGGCTGGGGCAAGAGACCCAGTACTTC
CDR3aa: CASSGPGLGQETQYF

v_gene: TRBV19
d_gene: TRBD1
j_gene: TRBJ2-2
abundance: NA
CDR3nt: TGTGCCAGTAGTATTGGACAGGGGGTGAACACCGGGGAGCTGTTTTTT
CDR3aa: CASSIGQGVNTGELFF

v_gene: TRBV28
d_gene: NA
j_gene: TRBJ2-3
abundance: NA
CDR3nt: TGTGCCAGCGGCTCCACAGATACGCAGTATTTT
CDR3aa: CASGSTDTQYF

v_gene: TRBV4-1
d_gene: TRBD2
j_gene: TRBJ2-7
abundance: NA
CDR3nt: TGCGCCAGCAGCCAAGATCTCGGGACTAGCGACCTCTACGAGCAGTACTTC
CDR3aa: CASSQDLGTSDLYEQYF

v_gene: TRBV9
d_gene: NA
j_gene: TRBJ1-1
abundance: once
CDR3nt: TGTGCCAGCAGCGTAGATAGGACGCGAGGGACTGAAGCTTTCTTT
CDR3aa: CASSVDRTRGTEAFF

v_gene: TRBV4-1
d_gene: NA
j_gene: TRBJ1-2
abundance: once
CDR3nt: TGCGCCAGCAGCCCTGATAGCAGCCGCAACTATGGCTACACCTTC
CDR3aa: CASSPDSSRNYGYTF

v_gene: TRBV6-2/TRBV6-3
d_gene: NA
j_gene: TRBJ1-2
abundance: NA
CDR3nt: TGTGCCAGCAGTTACTCGTTCCGGGACTACCAGAAATTATTCTATGGCTACACCTTC
CDR3aa: CASSYSFRDYQKLFYGYTF

v_gene: TRBV19
d_gene: NA
j_gene: TRBJ2-2
abundance: once
CDR3nt: TGTGCCAGTAACATCCCTGGAGGCACCGGGGAGCTGTTTTTT
CDR3aa: CASNIPGGTGELFF

v_gene: TRBV7-2
d_gene: NA
j_gene: TRBJ2-5
abundance: NA
CDR3nt: TGTGCCAGCAGCTTACAGGGGAACCCGGGCCGGGAGACCCAGTACTTC
CDR3aa: CASSLQGNPGRETQYF

v_gene: TRBV5-1
d_gene: NA
j_gene: TRBJ2-1
abundance: few
CDR3nt: TGCGCCAGCAGCCCTACAGGAAAAGTGAACAATGAGCAGTTCTTC
CDR3aa: CASSPTGKVNNEQFF

v_gene: TRBV19
d_gene: NA
j_gene: TRBJ1-4
abundance: NA
CDR3nt: TGTGCCAGTAGTATAGATGGCGAAAAACTGTTTTTT
CDR3aa: CASSIDGEKLFF

v_gene: TRBV6-5
d_gene: TRBD1
j_gene: TRBJ1-6
abundance: NA
CDR3nt: TGTGCCAGCAGTACAGGGGGGAGTTCACCCCTCCACTTT
CDR3aa: CASSTGGSSPLHF

v_gene: TRBV24-1
d_gene: TRBD1
j_gene: TRBJ1-4
abundance: NA
CDR3nt: TGTGCCACCAGTGCTGGGACAGGGTTAGGTGAAAAACTGTTTTTT
CDR3aa: CATSAGTGLGEKLFF

v_gene: TRBV27
d_gene: NA
j_gene: TRBJ2-3
abundance: NA
CDR3nt: TGTGCCAGCAGTTTTGGGTCACAGGCCCTTAGCACAGATACGCAGTATTTT
CDR3aa: CASSFGSQALSTDTQYF

v_gene: TRBV11-3
d_gene: NA
j_gene: TRBJ2-7
abundance: NA
CDR3nt: TGTGCCAGCAGCCTGAGAGCGGATTCCTACGAGCAGTACTTC
CDR3aa: CASSLRADSYEQYF

v_gene: TRBV9
d_gene: TRBD2
j_gene: TRBJ2-5
abundance: once
CDR3nt: TGTGCCAGCAGCGTAATGGGACTAGCGGAGACCCAGTACTTC
CDR3aa: CASSVMGLAETQYF

v_gene: TRBV6-6
d_gene: NA
j_gene: TRBJ2-6
abundance: NA
CDR3nt: TGTGCCAGCAGTCAACGAAGAACGACAGTTGTTTTCGGGGCCAACGTCCTGACTTTC
CDR3aa: CASSQRRTTVVFGANVLTF

v_gene: TRBV29-1
d_gene: TRBD1
j_gene: TRBJ2-7
abundance: once
CDR3nt: TGCAGCGTCCGCATCTTAGGACAGGGCGCCAGGAACGAGCAGTACTTC
CDR3aa: CSVRILGQGARNEQYF

v_gene: TRBV7-2
d_gene: NA
j_gene: TRBJ2-3
abundance: NA
CDR3nt: TGTGCCAGCAGCCCAGAGGGCAGGAGCACAGATACGCAGTATTTT
CDR3aa: CASSPEGRSTDTQYF

v_gene: TRBV7-9
d_gene: NA
j_gene: TRBJ2-7
abundance: NA
CDR3nt: TGTGCCAGCAGCCGCGATGTCGAGCAGTACTTC
CDR3aa: CASSRDVEQYF

v_gene: TRBV6-5
d_gene: NA
j_gene: TRBJ2-7
abundance: NA
CDR3nt: TGTGCCACCGAGACTACCAGCTCCTACGAGCAGTACTTC
CDR3aa: CATETTSSYEQYF

v_gene: TRBV11-3
d_gene: NA
j_gene: TRBJ2-1
abundance: NA
CDR3nt: TGTGCCAGCAGCTTGGACAGTCTAACCAATGAGCAGTTCTTC
CDR3aa: CASSLDSLTNEQFF

v_gene: TRBV28
d_gene: NA
j_gene: TRBJ1-2
abundance: NA
CDR3nt: TGTGCCAGCAGGATACTCACAGGGAACTATGGCTACACCTTC
CDR3aa: CASRILTGNYGYTF

v_gene: TRBV7-9
d_gene: TRBD2
j_gene: TRBJ2-2
abundance: NA
CDR3nt: TGTGCCAGCAGCTTAGTTTCTAGCGGGAACACCGGGGAGCTGTTTTTT
CDR3aa: CASSLVSSGNTGELFF

v_gene: TRBV7-9
d_gene: NA
j_gene: TRBJ1-2
abundance: NA
CDR3nt: TGTGCCAGCAGCCAAGCTCCGACAGAAGCTAACTATGGCTACACCTTC
CDR3aa: CASSQAPTEANYGYTF

v_gene: TRBV18
d_gene: TRBD2
j_gene: TRBJ2-2
abundance: NA
CDR3nt: TGTGCCAGCTCGCGGACTAGCGGGAGAACCGGGGAGCTGTTTTTT
CDR3aa: CASSRTSGRTGELFF

v_gene: TRBV27
d_gene: TRBD2
j_gene: TRBJ2-2
abundance: NA
CDR3nt: TGTGCCAGCAGTTTACGCGGGAGAGACACCGGGGAGCTGTTTTTT
CDR3aa: CASSLRGRDTGELFF

v_gene: TRBV19
d_gene: TRBD1
j_gene: TRBJ1-3
abundance: NA
CDR3nt: TGTGCCAGTAGTATGGACAGGGTTGGCGGAAACACCATATATTTT
CDR3aa: CASSMDRVGGNTIYF

v_gene: TRBV7-2
d_gene: TRBD2
j_gene: TRBJ2-5
abundance: once
CDR3nt: TGTGCCAGCAGTACCACCGCGGCTAGCGGGTTTCCACAAGAGACCCAGTACTTC
CDR3aa: CASSTTAASGFPQETQYF